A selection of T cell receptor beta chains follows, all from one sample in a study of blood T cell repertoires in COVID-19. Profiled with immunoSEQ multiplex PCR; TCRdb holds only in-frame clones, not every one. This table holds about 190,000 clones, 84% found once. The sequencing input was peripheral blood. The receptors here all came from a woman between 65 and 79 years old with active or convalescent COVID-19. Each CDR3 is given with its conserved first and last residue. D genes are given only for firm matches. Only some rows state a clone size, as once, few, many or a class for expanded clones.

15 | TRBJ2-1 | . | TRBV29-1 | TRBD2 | CSVAPLAGESNEQFF | TGCAGCGTGGCCCCACTAGCGGGAGAGTCCAATGAGCAGTTCTTC
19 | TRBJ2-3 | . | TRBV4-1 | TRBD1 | CASNPGGASSFASTDTQYF | TGCGCCAGCAATCCAGGGGGCGCGAGTTCTTTTGCAAGCACAGATACGCAGTATTTT
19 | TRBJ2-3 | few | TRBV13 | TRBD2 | CASSYKTGTSVSSTDTQYF | TGTGCCAGCAGTTATAAAACCGGGACTAGCGTCTCTAGCACAGATACGCAGTATTTT
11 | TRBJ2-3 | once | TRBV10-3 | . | CAIDKGGTQYF | TGTGCCATTGACAAAGGGGGTACGCAGTATTTT
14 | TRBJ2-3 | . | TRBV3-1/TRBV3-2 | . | CASSQGGPADTQYF | TGTGCCAGCAGCCAAGGCGGGCCCGCGGATACGCAGTATTTT
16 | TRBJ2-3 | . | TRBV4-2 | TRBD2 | CASSQGAGTSTDTQYF | TGTGCCAGCAGCCAAGGAGCGGGGACTAGCACAGATACGCAGTATTTT
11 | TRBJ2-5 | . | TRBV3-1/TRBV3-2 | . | CASSLSETQYF | TGTGCCAGCAGCCTTTCGGAGACCCAGTACTTC
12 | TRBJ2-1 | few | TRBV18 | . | CASSPLNNEQFF | TGTGCCAGCTCACCACTCAACAATGAGCAGTTCTTC
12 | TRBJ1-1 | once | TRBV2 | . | CASSEALAEAFF | TGTGCCAGCAGTGAAGCGCTAGCTGAAGCTTTCTTT
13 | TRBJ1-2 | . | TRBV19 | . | CASSLGQPYGYTF | TGTGCCAGTAGCCTGGGGCAGCCCTATGGCTACACCTTC
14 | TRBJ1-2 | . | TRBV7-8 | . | CASSLLGGADGYTF | TGTGCCAGCAGCCTCCTAGGGGGGGCTGATGGCTACACCTTC
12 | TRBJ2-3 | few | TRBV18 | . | CASSRPSDTQYF | TGTGCCAGCTCACGGCCTTCAGATACGCAGTATTTT
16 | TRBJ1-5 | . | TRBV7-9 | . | CASSYETGSGNQPQHF | TGTGCCAGCAGCTACGAAACAGGGTCTGGCAATCAGCCCCAGCATTTT
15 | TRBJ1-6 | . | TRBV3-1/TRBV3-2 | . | CASSQDLEGIRPLHF | TGTGCCAGCAGCCAAGATCTTGAGGGTATTCGACCCCTCCACTTT
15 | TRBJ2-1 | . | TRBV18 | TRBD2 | CASSPSGGDYNEQFF | TGTGCCAGCTCACCTTCGGGGGGAGATTACAATGAGCAGTTCTTC
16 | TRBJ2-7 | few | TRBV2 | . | CASRPRGAEGLYEQYF | TGTGCCAGCAGGCCCCGGGGGGCCGAAGGTCTCTACGAGCAGTACTTC
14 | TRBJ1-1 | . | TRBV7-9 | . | CASSLAGVNTEAFF | TGTGCCAGCAGCTTAGCAGGGGTGAACACTGAAGCTTTCTTT
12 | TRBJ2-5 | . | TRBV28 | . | CASREGWETQYF | TGTGCCAGCAGGGAGGGTTGGGAGACCCAGTACTTC
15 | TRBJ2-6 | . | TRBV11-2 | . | CASSSLATGANVLTF | TGTGCCAGCAGCTCTCTAGCGACTGGGGCCAACGTCCTGACTTTC
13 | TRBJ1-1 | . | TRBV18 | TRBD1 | CASSRQGRTEAFF | TGTGCCAGTTCAAGACAGGGGAGGACTGAAGCTTTCTTT
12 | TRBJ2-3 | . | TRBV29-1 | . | CSAEQGTDTQYF | TGCAGCGCGGAGCAGGGCACAGATACGCAGTATTTT
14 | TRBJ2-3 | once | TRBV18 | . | CASSNGEEPDTQYF | TGTGCCAGCTCAAACGGGGAGGAACCAGATACGCAGTATTTT
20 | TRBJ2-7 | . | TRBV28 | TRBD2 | CASSSILGLAGASGSHEQYF | TGTGCCAGCAGTTCCATTCTGGGACTAGCGGGAGCGTCTGGTAGCCACGAGCAGTACTTC
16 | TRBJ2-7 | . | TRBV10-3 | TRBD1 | CAISESDRAIPYEQYF | TGTGCCATCAGTGAGTCGGACAGGGCTATTCCCTACGAGCAGTACTTC